This TCR beta chain comes out of a study of early T cells in non-severe SARS-CoV-2 infection. Germline loops: CDR1 DFQATT, CDR2 SNEGSKA (reference sequence). V dropped 5 bases and J dropped 7; count of bases not matched to a gene: 8. This CDR3 has 13 residues. TCRdb reanalysed the 5' RACE reads using MiXCR and keeps one entry per CDR3 protein. The sample holds approximately 39,000 distinct CDR3 sequences, 9.9% seen once. There are many counts of this clonotype. The specimen was whole blood. This chain joins TRBV20-1 and TRBJ1-1; 9 nucleotides line up with TRBD1. This TCR was recovered from an adult who was a healthcare worker with PCR-confirmed SARS-CoV-2 infection or an uninfected control (not recorded which). CDR3 residues: CSASKGTGSEAFF. The CDR3 nucleotides are TGCAGTGCTTCTAAAGGGACAGGGAGTGAAGCTTTCTTT.